A selection of T cell receptor beta chains follows, all from one sample in a study of cytotoxic CD8 clonotypes in ibrutinib-treated CLL. TCRdb's copy holds only in-frame clones and misses some; the assay was immunoSEQ multiplex PCR. This table has 300,000 or so clones, approximately 67% appearing once. The source was PBMCs, collected after 36 months of ibrutinib treatment. The receptors stem from a human donor with chronic lymphocytic leukemia. Each CDR3 is given with its conserved first and last residue. The size entry is marked missing in some rows and otherwise reads once, few, many or a size class.

>TRBV19|TRBJ2-1|once
CASSTRLLAGDYNEQFF
>TRBV28|TRBJ1-4|few
CASSPPGLNNEKLFF
>TRBV11-2|TRBJ2-3|-
CASSPEPSTDTQYF
>TRBV13|TRBJ2-5|-
CASSHSGQRETQYF
>TRBV7-3|TRBJ2-3|-
CASSLASTSLVDTQYF
>TRBV7-6|TRBJ2-5|-
CASSFRDGNLGAQYF
>TRBV27|TRBJ2-7|-
CASSLSRWDGYEQYF
>TRBV27|TRBJ2-7|-
CASTQGGGQGSYEQYF
>TRBV10-1|TRBJ2-3|-
CASSEGRGERVTQYF
>TRBV28|TRBJ2-1|-
CASSLFYNEQFF
>TRBV28|TRBJ2-3|-
CASSLWRAPADTQYF
>TRBV6-5|TRBJ2-7|once
CASRRGLAGIYEQYF
>TRBV19|TRBJ1-2|-
CASRSGGAYGYTF
>TRBV28|TRBJ1-2|-
CASSSTASGYTF
>TRBV7-9|TRBJ2-7|-
CASSWDGGTYEQYF
>TRBV27|TRBJ2-7|-
CASSLGQGREQYF
>TRBV18|TRBJ1-1|-
CASSPNRDGNTEAFF
>TRBV4-3|TRBJ1-2|-
CASSQDRAIGSNYGYTF
>TRBV4-3|TRBJ2-7|-
CASSQEASSYEQYF
>TRBV5-1|TRBJ2-2|-
CASSYKDRGLTGELFF
>TRBV10-3|TRBJ2-5|few
CAISVRQGFYETQYF
>TRBV7-2|TRBJ2-7|few
CASSPVRAYEQYF
>TRBV29-1|TRBJ2-2|-
CSVGLAGWGTNTGELFF
>TRBV4-2|TRBJ1-1|-
CASSPRLNTEAFF
>TRBV29-1|TRBJ2-5|-
CSVGTGRGETQYF
>TRBV5-6|TRBJ2-1|-
CASKTVYNEQFF
>TRBV4-1|TRBJ2-5|few
CASSRLTLGLAGGRETQYF
>TRBV28|TRBJ2-7|once
CASSVGISYEQYF
>TRBV13|TRBJ2-2|-
CASSLEQGKNTGELFF
>TRBV18|TRBJ1-1|once
CASSPWTGTDTEAFF
>TRBV13|TRBJ2-7|few
CASSEGPMPYEQYF
>TRBV11-2|TRBJ2-7|-
CASSLEGGPRPYEQYF
>TRBV5-4|TRBJ2-5|-
CASSGGQGKETQYF
>TRBV5-4|TRBJ1-6|-
CASSLGTGGRSPLHF
>TRBV7-9|TRBJ2-1|-
CASSHPLDRGNEQFF
>TRBV7-9|TRBJ2-7|-
CASTTDYEQYF
>TRBV4-1|TRBJ2-1|-
CASSHGLAGDSYNEQFF
>TRBV7-6|TRBJ1-3|-
CASSSGPGFGNTIYF
>TRBV4-1|TRBJ2-1|-
CASSLRSGGAKDEQFF
>TRBV6-1|TRBJ2-1|-
CASSGPGRRIDNEQFF
>TRBV28|TRBJ2-3|-
CASGRLAGAGDTQYF
>TRBV12-5|TRBJ2-7|few
CASEGHSYEQYF